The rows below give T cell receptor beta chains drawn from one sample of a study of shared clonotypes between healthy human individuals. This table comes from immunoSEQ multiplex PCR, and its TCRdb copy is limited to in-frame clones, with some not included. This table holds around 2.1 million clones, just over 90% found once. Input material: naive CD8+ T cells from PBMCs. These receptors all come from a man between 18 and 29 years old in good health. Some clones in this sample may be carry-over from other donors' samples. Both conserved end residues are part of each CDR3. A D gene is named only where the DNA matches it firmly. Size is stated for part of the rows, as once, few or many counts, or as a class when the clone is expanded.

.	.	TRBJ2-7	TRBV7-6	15	TGTGCCAGCAGCTCGGATCCGGGACAAAGATACGAGCAGTACTTC	CASSSDPGQRYEQYF
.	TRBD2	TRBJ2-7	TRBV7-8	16	TGTGCCAGCAGCCCGCTCCAGCGGGAGACGTCCTACGAGCAGTACTTC	CASSPLQRETSYEQYF
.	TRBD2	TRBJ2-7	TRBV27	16	TGTGCCAGCAGACGACTGGGACTAGCGGGAGCCTACGAGCAGTACTTC	CASRRLGLAGAYEQYF
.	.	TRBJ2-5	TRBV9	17	TGTGCCAGCAGCGTAGCTGAAGGGACCGGGACTCGAGAGACCCAGTACTTC	CASSVAEGTGTRETQYF
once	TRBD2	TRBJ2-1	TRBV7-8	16	TGTGCCAGCAGCGCCTCCGGGACTAGCGGGAAAGGAGAGCAGTTCTTC	CASSASGTSGKGEQFF
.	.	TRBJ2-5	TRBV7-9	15	TGTGCCAGCAGCTCCGGCCATCTGGCCCAAGAGACCCAGTACTTC	CASSSGHLAQETQYF
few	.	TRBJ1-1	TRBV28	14	TGTGCCAGCAGTTATCGAACGGAGAACACTGAAGCTTTCTTT	CASSYRTENTEAFF
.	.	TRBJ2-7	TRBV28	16	TGTGCCAGCAGAGTAAAGCCGGGACACGGACCCTACGAGCAGTACTTC	CASRVKPGHGPYEQYF
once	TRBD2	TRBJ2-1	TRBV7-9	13	TGTGCCAGCAGCCATAGCGGGGGGTATGAGCAGTTCTTC	CASSHSGGYEQFF
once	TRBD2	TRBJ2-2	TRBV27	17	TGTGCCAGCAAAACACGGCCGGGACTAGGGGGTACCGGGGAGCTGTTTTTT	CASKTRPGLGGTGELFF
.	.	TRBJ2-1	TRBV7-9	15	TGTGCCAGCAGCTTAGTTGTCGCAGGGGACAATGAGCAGTTCTTC	CASSLVVAGDNEQFF
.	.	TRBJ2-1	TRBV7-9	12	TGTGCCAGCAGCTTAGTCGTGTATTCTGAGTTCTTC	CASSLVVYSEFF
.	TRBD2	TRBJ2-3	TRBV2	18	TGTGCCAGCAGCCTCCCCGGAGCGGGAGGGCCAAGCACAGATACGCAGTATTTT	CASSLPGAGGPSTDTQYF
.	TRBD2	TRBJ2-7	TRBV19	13	TGTGCCAGTAGTAGGGGGGGAATCGACGAGCAGTACTTC	CASSRGGIDEQYF
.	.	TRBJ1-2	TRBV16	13	TGTGCCAGCAGCCAAAGGGGTATCGGCGGCTACACCTTC	CASSQRGIGGYTF
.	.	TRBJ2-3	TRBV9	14	TGTGCCAGCAGCGGACGGGACCGCACAGATACGCAGTATTTT	CASSGRDRTDTQYF
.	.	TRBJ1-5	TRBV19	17	TGTGCCAGTAGTATAGGGGGGGCGGAGGACTTGAATCAGCCCCAGCATTTT	CASSIGGAEDLNQPQHF
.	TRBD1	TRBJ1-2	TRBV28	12	TGTGCCAGCAGTTTCGACAGGGCTGGCTACACCTTC	CASSFDRAGYTF
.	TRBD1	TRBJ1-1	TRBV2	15	TGTGCCAGCAGCGCAGGACAGGGGATGAACACTGAAGCTTTCTTT	CASSAGQGMNTEAFF
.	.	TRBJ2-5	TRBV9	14	TGTGCCAGCAGCGTTGGCGCACACCAAGAGACCCAGTACTTC	CASSVGAHQETQYF
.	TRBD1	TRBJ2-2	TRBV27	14	TGTGCCACAGCCGGGACAGCAGAGTCCGGGGAGCTGTTTTTT	CATAGTAESGELFF
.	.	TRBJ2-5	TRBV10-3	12	TGTGCCTCGGGGGTGGGAGGAGAGACCCAGTACTTC	CASGVGGETQYF
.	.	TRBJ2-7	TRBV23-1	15	TGCGCCAGCAGTCAATCGGGGCCGACCCTGTACGAGCAGTACTTC	CASSQSGPTLYEQYF
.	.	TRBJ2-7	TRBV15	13	TGTGCCACCAGCACAAAGACTTCCTACGAGCAGTACTTC	CATSTKTSYEQYF
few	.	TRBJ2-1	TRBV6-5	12	TGTGCCAGCAGTTTAAGGGGAGGTGAGCAGTTCTTC	CASSLRGGEQFF
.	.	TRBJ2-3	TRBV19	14	TGTGCCAGTAGTATCCGAGTTTACACAGATACGCAGTATTTT	CASSIRVYTDTQYF
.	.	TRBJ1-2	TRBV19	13	TGTGCCAGCTGCCGGGGCAACTATGATGGCTACACCTTC	CASCRGNYDGYTF
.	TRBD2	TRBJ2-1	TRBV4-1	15	TGCGCCAGCAGCCCCATGGGACTAGGCTACAATGAGCAGTTCTTC	CASSPMGLGYNEQFF
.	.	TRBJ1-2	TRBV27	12	TGTGCCAGCAGTGGGGGGGCAGAGGGCTACACCTTC	CASSGGAEGYTF
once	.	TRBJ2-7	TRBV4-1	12	TGCGCCAGCAGCCAGACCTCCTACGAGCAGTACTTC	CASSQTSYEQYF
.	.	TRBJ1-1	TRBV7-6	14	TGTGCCAGCAGCGCAGGGTCCTTGAACACTGAAGCTTTCTTT	CASSAGSLNTEAFF
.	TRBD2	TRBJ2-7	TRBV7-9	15	TGTGCCAGCAGCCCTGGACTAGCGGGAGCCCACGAGCAGTACTTC	CASSPGLAGAHEQYF
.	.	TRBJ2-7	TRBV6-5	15	TGTGCCAGCAGCGCTACGCGAATTCCAAACTACGAGCAGTACTTC	CASSATRIPNYEQYF
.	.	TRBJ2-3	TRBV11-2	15	TGTGCCAGCAGCTTAGACCCAACCATAACAGATACGCAGTATTTT	CASSLDPTITDTQYF
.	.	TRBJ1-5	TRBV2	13	TGTGCCAGCAGTGGACCCGGGCCTCAGGCCCAGCATTTT	CASSGPGPQAQHF
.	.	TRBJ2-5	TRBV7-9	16	TGTGCCAGCAAACCCCGCCCGTTGGACAGCCAAGAGACCCAGTACTTC	CASKPRPLDSQETQYF
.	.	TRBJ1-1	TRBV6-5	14	TGTGCCAGCAGTTACTCAGAGGGGTTTACTGAAGCTTTCTTT	CASSYSEGFTEAFF
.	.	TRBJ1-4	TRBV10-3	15	TGTGCCATCATGGGAGGGGTTAGCACTAATGAAAAACTGTTTTTT	CAIMGGVSTNEKLFF
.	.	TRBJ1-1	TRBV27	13	TGTGCCAGCAGAAAACAGGGACCCACTGAAGCTTTCTTT	CASRKQGPTEAFF
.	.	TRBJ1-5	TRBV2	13	TGTGCCAGCAAGGTTGGGTTTGGACAGCCCCAGCATTTT	CASKVGFGQPQHF